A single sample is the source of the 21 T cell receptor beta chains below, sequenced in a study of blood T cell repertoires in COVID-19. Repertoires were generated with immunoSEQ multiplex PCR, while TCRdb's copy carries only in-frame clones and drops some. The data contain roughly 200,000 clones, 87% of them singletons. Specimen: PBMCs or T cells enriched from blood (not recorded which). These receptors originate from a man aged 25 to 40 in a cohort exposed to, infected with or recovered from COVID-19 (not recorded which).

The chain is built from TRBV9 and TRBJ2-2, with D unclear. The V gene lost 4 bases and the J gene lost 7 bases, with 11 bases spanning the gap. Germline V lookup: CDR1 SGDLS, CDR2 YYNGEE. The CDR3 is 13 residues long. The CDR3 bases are TGTGCCAGCAGCCCCGGCGGTATCGGGGAGCTGTTTTTT. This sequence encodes CASSPGGIGELFF.

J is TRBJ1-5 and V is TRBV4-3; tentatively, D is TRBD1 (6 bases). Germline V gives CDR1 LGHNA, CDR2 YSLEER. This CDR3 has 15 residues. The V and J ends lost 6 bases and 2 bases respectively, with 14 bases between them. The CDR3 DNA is TGCGCCAGCAGTCATCAGAGGACAGGCAATCAGCCCCAGCATTTT. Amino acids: CASSHQRTGNQPQHF.

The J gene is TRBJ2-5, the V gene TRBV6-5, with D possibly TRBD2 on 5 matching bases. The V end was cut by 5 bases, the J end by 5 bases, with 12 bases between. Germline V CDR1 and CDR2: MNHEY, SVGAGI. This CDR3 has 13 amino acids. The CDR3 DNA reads TGTGCCAGCAGTCCAGGACTCGGGGAGACCCAGTACTTC. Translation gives CASSPGLGETQYF.

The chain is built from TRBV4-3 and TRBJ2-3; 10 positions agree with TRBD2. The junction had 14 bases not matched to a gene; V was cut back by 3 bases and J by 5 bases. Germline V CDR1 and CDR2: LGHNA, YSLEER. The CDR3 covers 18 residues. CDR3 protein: CASSQALAGLAVVDTQYF. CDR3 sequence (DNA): TGCGCCAGCAGCCAGGCTCTTGCCGGACTAGCGGTCGTAGATACGCAGTATTTT.

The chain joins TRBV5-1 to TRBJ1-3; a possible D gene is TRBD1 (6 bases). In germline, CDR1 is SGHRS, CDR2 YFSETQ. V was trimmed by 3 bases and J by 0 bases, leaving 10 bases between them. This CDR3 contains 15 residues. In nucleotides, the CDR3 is TGCGCCAGCAGCTCCGGACAGACCTCTGGAAACACCATATATTTT. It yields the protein CASSSGQTSGNTIYF.

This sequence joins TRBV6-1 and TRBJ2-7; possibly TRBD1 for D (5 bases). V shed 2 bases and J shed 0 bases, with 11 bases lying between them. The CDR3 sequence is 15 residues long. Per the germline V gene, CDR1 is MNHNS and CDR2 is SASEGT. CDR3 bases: TGTGCCAGCAGTGAAATGTACAGGAGCTCCTACGAGCAGTACTTC. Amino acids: CASSEMYRSSYEQYF.

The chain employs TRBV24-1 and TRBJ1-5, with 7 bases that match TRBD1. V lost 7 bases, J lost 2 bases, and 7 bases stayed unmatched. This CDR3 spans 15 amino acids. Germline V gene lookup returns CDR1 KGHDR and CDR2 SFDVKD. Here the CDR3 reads CATSDDRAGNQPQHF. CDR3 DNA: TGTGCCACCAGCGACGACAGGGCTGGCAATCAGCCCCAGCATTTT.

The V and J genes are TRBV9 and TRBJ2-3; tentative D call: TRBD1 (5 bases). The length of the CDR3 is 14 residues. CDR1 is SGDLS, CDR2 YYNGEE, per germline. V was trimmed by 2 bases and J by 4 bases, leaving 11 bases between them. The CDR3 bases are TGTGCCAGCAGCGTTGTGCAGGGTTCAGATACGCAGTATTTT. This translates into CASSVVQGSDTQYF.

This chain's CDR3 is CASSQGEAGPYNEQFF. The CDR3, as DNA: TGTGCCAGCAGCCAAGGGGAAGCGGGACCCTACAATGAGCAGTTCTTC. This sequence joins TRBV4-2 and TRBJ2-1, with 7 bases aligning to TRBD2. V was clipped by 1 base and J by 2 bases; unmatched bases: 5. Germline-derived CDR1 and CDR2 are LGHNA and YNFKEQ. This CDR3 has 16 amino acids.

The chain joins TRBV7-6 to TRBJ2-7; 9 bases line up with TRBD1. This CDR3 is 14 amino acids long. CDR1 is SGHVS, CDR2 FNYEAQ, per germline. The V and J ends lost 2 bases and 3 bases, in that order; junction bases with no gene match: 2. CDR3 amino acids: CASSLQGQGYEQYF. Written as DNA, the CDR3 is TGTGCCAGCAGCTTACAGGGACAGGGCTACGAGCAGTACTTC. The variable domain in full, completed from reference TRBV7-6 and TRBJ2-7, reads GAGVSQSPRYKVTKRGQDVALRCDPISGHVSLYWYRQALGQGPEFLTYFNYEAQQDKSGLPNDRFSAERPEGSISTLTIQRTEQRDSAMYRCASSLQGQGYEQYFGPGTRLTVT.

DNA for the CDR3: TGTGCCAGCAAGCTTCTGGGGGGAAATTCACCCCTCCACTTT. This codes for CASKLLGGNSPLHF. This chain uses TRBV6-5 with TRBJ1-6; D is perhaps TRBD1 (5 bases). The CDR3 consists of 14 residues. Trimming took 7 bases from V and 7 from J, leaving 14 bases between them. In germline, CDR1 is MNHEY, CDR2 SVGAGI.

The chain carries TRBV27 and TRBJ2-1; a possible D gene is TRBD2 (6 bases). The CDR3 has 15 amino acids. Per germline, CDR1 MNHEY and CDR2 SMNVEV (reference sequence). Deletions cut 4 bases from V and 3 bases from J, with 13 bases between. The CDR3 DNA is TGTGCCAGCAGTTCGGGGGACCGTTACTACAATGAGCAGTTCTTC. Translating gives CASSSGDRYYNEQFF.

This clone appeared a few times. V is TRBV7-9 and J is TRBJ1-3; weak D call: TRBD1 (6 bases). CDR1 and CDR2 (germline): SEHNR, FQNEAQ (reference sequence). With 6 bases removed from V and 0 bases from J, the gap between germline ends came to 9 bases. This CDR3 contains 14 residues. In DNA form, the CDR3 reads TGTGCCAGCAGACCAGGGGTCTCTGGAAACACCATATATTTT. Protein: CASRPGVSGNTIYF. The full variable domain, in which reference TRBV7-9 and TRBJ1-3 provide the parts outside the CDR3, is DTGVSQNPRHKITKRGQNVTFRCDPISEHNRLYWYRQTLGQGPEFLTYFQNEAQLEKSRLLSDRFSAERPKGSFSTLEIQRTEQGDSAMYLCASRPGVSGNTIYFGEGSWLTVV.

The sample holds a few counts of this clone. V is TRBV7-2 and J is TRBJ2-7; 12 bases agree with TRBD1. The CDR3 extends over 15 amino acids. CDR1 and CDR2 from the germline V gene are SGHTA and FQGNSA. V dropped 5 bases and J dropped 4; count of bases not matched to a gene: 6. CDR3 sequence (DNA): TGTGCCAGCAGCCCTGGGACAGGGGGCATGTACGAGCAGTACTTC. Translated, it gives CASSPGTGGMYEQYF.

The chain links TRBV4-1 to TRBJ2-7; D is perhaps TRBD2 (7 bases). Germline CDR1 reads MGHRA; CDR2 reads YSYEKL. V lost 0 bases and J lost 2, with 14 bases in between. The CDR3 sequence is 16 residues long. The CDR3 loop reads CASSQDGGLHTYEQYF. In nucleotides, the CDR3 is TGCGCCAGCAGCCAAGACGGGGGGCTACACACCTACGAGCAGTACTTC.

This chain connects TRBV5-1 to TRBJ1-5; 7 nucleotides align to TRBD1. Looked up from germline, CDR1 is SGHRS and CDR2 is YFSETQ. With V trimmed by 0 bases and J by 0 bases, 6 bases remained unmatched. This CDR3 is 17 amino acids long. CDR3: CASSLGQGRTSNQPQHF. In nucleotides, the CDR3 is TGCGCCAGCAGCTTGGGACAGGGCAGGACTAGCAATCAGCCCCAGCATTTT.

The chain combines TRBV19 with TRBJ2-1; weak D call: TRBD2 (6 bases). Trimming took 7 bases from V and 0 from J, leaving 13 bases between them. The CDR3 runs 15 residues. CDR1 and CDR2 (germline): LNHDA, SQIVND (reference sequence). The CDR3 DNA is TGTGCCAGTACCGATGGGAGGCGCTCCTACAATGAGCAGTTCTTC. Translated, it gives CASTDGRRSYNEQFF. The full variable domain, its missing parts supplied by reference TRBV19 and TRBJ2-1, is DGGITQSPKYLFRKEGQNVTLSCEQNLNHDAMYWYRQDPGQGLRLIYYSQIVNDFQKGDIAEGYSVSREKKESFPLTVTSAQKNPTAFYLCASTDGRRSYNEQFFGPGTRLTVL.

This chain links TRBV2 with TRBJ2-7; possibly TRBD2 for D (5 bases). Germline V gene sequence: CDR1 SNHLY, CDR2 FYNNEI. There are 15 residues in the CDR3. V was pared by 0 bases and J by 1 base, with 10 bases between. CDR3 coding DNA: TGTGCCAGCAGTGAAGCCCTAGCACGATCCTACGAGCAGTACTTC. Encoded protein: CASSEALARSYEQYF.

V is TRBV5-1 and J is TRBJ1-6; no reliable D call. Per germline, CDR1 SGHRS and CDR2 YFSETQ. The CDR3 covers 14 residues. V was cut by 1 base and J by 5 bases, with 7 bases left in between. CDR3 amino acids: CASSLTADNSPLHF. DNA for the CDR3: TGCGCCAGCAGCTTGACAGCTGATAATTCACCCCTCCACTTT. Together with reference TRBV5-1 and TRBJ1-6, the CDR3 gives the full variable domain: KAGVTQTPRYLIKTRGQQVTLSCSPISGHRSVSWYQQTPGQGLQFLFEYFSETQRNKGNFPGRFSGRQFSNSRSEMNVSTLELGDSALYLCASSLTADNSPLHFGNGTRLTVT.

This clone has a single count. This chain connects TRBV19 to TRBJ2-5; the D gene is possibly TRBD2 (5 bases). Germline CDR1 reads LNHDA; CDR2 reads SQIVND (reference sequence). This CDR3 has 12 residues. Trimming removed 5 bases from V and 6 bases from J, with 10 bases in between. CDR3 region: CASSSWEKTQYF. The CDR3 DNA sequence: TGTGCCAGTAGTTCCTGGGAGAAGACCCAGTACTTC. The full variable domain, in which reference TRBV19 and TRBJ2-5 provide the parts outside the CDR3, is DGGITQSPKYLFRKEGQNVTLSCEQNLNHDAMYWYRQDPGQGLRLIYYSQIVNDFQKGDIAEGYSVSREKKESFPLTVTSAQKNPTAFYLCASSSWEKTQYFGPGTRLLVL.

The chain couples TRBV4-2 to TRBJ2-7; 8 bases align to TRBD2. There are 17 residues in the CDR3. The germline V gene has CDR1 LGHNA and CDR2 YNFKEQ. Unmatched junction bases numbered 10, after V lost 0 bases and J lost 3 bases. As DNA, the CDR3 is TGTGCCAGCAGCCAAGATTGGATGACTAGCGCCGACTACGAGCAGTACTTC. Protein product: CASSQDWMTSADYEQYF.